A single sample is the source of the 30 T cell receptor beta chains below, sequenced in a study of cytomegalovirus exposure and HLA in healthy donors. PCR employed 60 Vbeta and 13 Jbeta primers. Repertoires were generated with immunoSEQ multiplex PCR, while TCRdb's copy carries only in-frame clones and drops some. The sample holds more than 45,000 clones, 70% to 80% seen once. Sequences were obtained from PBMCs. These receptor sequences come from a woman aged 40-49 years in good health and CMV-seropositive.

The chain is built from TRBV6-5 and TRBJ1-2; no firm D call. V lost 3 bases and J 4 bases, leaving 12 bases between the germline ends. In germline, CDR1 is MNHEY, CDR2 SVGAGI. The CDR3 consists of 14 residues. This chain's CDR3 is CASSYKRLAYGYTF. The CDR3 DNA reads TGTGCCAGCAGTTATAAACGGCTAGCCTATGGCTACACCTTC.

The CDR3 loop reads CASSYIRAGGYTF. In DNA, the CDR3 is TGTGCCAGCAGCTATATTCGAGCAGGAGGCTACACCTTC. The chain combines TRBV5-6 with TRBJ1-2; D unresolved. V lost 3 bases and J 8 bases, leaving 14 bases between the germline ends. There are 13 residues in the CDR3. Germline CDR1 SGHDT, CDR2 YYEEEE.

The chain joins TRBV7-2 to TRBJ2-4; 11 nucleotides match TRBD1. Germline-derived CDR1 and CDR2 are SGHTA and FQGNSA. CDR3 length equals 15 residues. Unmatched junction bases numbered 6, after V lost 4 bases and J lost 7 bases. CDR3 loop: CASSSGTGGRNIQYF. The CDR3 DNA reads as TGTGCCAGCAGCTCCGGGACAGGGGGACGGAACATTCAGTACTTC.

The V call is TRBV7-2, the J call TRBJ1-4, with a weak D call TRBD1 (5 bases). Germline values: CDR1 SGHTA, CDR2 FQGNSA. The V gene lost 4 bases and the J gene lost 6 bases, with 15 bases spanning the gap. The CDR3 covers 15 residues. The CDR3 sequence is CASSSPWGVDEKLFF. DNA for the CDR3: TGTGCCAGCAGCTCCCCTTGGGGGGTAGATGAAAAACTGTTTTTT.

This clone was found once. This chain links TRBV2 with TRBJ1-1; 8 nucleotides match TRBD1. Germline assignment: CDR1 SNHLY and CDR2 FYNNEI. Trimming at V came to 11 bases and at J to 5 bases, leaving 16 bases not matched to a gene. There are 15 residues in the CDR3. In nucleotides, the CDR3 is TGTGCCGACAGAGGGGCCCACAGGGGGGGGACTGAAGCTTTCTTT. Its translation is CADRGAHRGGTEAFF.

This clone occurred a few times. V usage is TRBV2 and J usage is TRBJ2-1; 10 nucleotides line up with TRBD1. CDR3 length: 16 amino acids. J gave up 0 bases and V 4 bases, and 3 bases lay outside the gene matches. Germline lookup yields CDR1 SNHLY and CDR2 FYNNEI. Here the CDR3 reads CASSVRQGASYNEQFF. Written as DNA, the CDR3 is TGTGCCAGCAGTGTGAGACAGGGGGCCTCCTACAATGAGCAGTTCTTC.

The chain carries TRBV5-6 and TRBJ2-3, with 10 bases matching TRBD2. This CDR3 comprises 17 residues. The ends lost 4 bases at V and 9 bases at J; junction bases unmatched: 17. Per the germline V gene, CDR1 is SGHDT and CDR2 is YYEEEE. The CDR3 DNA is TGTGCCAGCAGCCCTGGTACGGGCCTAGCGGGGGTCCCGACGCAGTATTTT. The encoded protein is CASSPGTGLAGVPTQYF.

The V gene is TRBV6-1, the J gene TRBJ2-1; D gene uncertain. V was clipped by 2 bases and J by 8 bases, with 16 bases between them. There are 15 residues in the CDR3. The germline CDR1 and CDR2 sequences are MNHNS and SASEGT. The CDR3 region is CASSEKSIRGDEQFF. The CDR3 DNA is TGTGCCAGCAGTGAAAAGTCGATAAGAGGCGATGAGCAGTTCTTC.

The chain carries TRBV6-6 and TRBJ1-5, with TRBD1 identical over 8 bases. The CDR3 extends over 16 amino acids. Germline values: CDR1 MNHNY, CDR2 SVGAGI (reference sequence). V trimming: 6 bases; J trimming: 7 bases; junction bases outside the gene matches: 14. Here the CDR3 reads CASSLESRGRGQPQHF. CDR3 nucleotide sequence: TGTGCCAGCAGCCTGGAAAGCAGGGGGCGAGGGCAGCCCCAGCATTTT.

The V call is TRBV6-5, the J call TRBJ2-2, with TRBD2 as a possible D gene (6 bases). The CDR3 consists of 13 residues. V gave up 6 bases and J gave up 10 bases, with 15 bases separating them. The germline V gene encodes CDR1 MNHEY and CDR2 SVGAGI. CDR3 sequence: CASSAREQQELFF. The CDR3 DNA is TGTGCCAGCAGCGCTCGGGAGCAACAGGAGCTGTTTTTT.

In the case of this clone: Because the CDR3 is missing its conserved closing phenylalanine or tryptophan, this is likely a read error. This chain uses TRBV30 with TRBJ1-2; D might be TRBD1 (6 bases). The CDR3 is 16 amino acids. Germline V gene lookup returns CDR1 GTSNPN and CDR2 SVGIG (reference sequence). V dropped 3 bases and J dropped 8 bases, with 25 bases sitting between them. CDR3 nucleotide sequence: TGTGCCTGGAGGGTCCCCCGCGAGGGGCCCCAGGGGGGCTACACCGTC. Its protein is CAWRVPREGPQGGYTV.

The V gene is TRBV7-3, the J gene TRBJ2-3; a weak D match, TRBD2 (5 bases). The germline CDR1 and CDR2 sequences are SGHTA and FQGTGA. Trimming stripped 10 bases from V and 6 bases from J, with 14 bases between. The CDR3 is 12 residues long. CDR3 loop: CATRGSGDTQYF. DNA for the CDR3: TGTGCCACCCGGGGTTCGGGGGATACGCAGTATTTT. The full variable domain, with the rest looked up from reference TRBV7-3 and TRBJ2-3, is GAGVSQTPSNKVTEKGKYVELRCDPISGHTALYWYRQSLGQGPEFLIYFQGTGAADDSGLPNDRFFAVRPEGSVSTLKIQRTERGDSAVYLCATRGSGDTQYFGPGTRLTVL.

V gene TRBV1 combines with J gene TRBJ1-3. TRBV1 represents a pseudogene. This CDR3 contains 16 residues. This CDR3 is CTSSSSTGSRGNTIYF. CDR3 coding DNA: TGCACCAGCAGCTCGTCCACGGGGTCGCGCGGAAACACCATATATTTT.

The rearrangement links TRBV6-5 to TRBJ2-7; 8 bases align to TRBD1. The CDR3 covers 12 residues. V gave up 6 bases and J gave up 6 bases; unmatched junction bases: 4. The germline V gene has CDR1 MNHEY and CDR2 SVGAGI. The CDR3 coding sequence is TGTGCCAGCAGGACAGGGGTTGGCGAGCAGTACTTC. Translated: CASRTGVGEQYF.

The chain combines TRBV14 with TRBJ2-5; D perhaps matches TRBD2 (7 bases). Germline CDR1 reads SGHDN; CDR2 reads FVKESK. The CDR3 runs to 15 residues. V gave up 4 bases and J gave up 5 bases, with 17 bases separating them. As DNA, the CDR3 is TGTGCCAGCAGCCCCCCGGGGGGCATATGGGAGACCCAGTACTTC. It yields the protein CASSPPGGIWETQYF.

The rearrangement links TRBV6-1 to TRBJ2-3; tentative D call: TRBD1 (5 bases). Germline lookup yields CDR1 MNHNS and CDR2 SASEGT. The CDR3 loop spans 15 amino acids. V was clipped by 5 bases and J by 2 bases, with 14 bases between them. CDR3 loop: CASSNRQSFTDTQYF. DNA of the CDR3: TGTGCCAGCAGTAACCGACAGAGCTTCACAGATACGCAGTATTTT.

Here the CDR3 DNA reads TGCGCCAGCAGTGAGTTGGGGCCCCCGGGCGAGCAGTTCTTC. It is translated as CASSELGPPGEQFF. The chain links TRBV10-1 to TRBJ2-1; D might be TRBD1 (5 bases). This CDR3 has 14 amino acids. V was pared by 1 base and J by 10 bases, with 14 bases between. Germline values: CDR1 WNHNN, CDR2 SYGVQD (reference sequence).

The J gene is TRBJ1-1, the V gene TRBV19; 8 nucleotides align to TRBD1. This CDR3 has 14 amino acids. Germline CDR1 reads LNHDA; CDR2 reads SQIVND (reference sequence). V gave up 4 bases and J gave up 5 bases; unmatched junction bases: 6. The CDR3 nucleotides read TGTGCCAGTAGTACGGGGACAGGACGGACTGAAGCTTTCTTT. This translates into CASSTGTGRTEAFF.

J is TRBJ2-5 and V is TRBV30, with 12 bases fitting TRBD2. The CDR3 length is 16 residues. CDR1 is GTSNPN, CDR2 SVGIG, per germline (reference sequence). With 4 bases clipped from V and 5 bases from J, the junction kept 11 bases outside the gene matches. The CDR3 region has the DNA TGTGCCTGGAACGAACTAGCGGGGGGCCTTGGGGAGACCCAGTACTTC. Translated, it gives CAWNELAGGLGETQYF.

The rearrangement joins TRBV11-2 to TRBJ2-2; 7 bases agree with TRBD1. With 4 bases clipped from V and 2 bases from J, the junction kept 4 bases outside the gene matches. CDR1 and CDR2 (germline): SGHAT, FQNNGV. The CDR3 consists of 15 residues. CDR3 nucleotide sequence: TGTGCCAGCAGCTCCCGACAGGGTAACACCGGGGAGCTGTTTTTT. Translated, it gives CASSSRQGNTGELFF.

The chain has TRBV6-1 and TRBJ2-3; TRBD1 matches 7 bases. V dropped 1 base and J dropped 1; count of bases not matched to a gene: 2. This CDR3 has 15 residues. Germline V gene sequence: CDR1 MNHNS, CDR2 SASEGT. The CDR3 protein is CASSEGGGRTDTQYF. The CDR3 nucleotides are TGTGCCAGCAGTGAAGGAGGGGGCCGCACAGATACGCAGTATTTT.

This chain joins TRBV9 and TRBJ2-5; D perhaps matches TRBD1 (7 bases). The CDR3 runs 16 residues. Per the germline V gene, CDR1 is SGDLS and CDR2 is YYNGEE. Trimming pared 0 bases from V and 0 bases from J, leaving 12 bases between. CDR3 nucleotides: TGTGCCAGCAGCGTAGGAGCAGGGGGGTACCAAGAGACCCAGTACTTC. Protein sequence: CASSVGAGGYQETQYF.

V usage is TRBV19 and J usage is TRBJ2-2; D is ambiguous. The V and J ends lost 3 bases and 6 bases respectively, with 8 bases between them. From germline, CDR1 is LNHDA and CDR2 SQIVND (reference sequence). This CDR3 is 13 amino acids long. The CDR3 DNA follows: TGTGCCAGTAGTATCCAGGCCCCCGGGGAGCTGTTTTTT. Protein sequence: CASSIQAPGELFF.

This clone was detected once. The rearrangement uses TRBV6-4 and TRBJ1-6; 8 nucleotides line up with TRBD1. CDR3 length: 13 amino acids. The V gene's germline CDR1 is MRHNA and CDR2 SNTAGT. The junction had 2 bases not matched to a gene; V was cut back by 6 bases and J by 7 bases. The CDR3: CASRDRENSPLHF. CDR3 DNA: TGTGCCAGCAGGGACAGGGAGAATTCACCCCTCCACTTT.

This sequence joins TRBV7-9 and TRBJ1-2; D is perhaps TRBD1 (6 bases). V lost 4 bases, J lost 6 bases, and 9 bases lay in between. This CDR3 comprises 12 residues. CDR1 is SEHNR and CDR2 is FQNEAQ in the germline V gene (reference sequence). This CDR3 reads CASSSGVHGYTF. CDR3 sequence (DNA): TGTGCCAGCAGCTCAGGGGTTCATGGCTACACCTTC.

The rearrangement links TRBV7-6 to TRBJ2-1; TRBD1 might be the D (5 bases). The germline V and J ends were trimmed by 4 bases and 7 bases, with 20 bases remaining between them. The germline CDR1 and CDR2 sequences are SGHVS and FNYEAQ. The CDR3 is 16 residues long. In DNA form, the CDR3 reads TGTGCCAGCAGCTCCATAAGGGGCTCCCTTGGGAATGAGCAGTTCTTC. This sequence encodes CASSSIRGSLGNEQFF. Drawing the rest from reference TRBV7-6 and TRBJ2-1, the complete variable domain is GAGVSQSPRYKVTKRGQDVALRCDPISGHVSLYWYRQALGQGPEFLTYFNYEAQQDKSGLPNDRFSAERPEGSISTLTIQRTEQRDSAMYRCASSSIRGSLGNEQFFGPGTRLTVL.

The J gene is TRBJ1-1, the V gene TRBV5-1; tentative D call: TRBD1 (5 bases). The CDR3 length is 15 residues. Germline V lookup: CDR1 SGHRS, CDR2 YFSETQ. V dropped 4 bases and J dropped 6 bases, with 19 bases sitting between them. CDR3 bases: TGCGCCAGCAGCGCGACAGCGACATTGTCCTCTGAAGCTTTCTTT. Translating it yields CASSATATLSSEAFF. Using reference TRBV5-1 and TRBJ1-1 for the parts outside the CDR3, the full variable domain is KAGVTQTPRYLIKTRGQQVTLSCSPISGHRSVSWYQQTPGQGLQFLFEYFSETQRNKGNFPGRFSGRQFSNSRSEMNVSTLELGDSALYLCASSATATLSSEAFFGQGTRLTVV.

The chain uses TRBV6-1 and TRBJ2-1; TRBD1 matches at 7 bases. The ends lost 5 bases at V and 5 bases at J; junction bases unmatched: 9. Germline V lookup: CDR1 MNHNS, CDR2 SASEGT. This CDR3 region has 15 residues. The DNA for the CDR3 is TGTGCCAGCAGTTCTAGACCCGGGACAGACAATGAGCAGTTCTTC. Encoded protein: CASSSRPGTDNEQFF.

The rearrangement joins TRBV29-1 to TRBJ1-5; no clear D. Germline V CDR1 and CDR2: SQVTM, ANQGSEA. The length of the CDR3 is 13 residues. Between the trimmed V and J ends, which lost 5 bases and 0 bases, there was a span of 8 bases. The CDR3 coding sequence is TGCAGCGTTTCGGAGAATAGCAATCAGCCCCAGCATTTT. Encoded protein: CSVSENSNQPQHF.

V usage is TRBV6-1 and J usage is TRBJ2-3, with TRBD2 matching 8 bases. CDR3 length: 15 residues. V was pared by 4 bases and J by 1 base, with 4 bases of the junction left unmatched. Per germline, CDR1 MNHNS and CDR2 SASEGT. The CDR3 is CASSALAVGTDTQYF. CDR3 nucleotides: TGTGCCAGCAGTGCACTAGCGGTTGGCACAGATACGCAGTATTTT.